The clone carrying this TCR beta chain was counted only a few times. The antigen is unknown. The data were taken from a study of post-analysis software for immune sequencing data. Study summary: Relapsing-remitting, secondary progressive and progressive-relapsing multiple sclerosis courses were included. Findings of the study overall: Diversity measured as normalized Chao1 was significantly lower in multiple sclerosis patients than in controls. TRBV5-6, TRBV5-1 and TRBV20-1 were among a handful of TRBV segments more frequent in patients than controls. When the samples were clustered directly with F measure, those that had been prepared in the same batch showed strong co-clustering.

Unique-molecular-identifier-tagged TCR beta cDNA libraries were used. T cells numbering about 0.85 to 11 million yielded cDNA molecules that totaled approximately 500,000. TCRdb re-called the PCR reads with MiXCR, one entry per CDR3 protein. Counted here are roughly 570,000 distinct CDR3 sequences, roughly 34% occurring once; the ten biggest clones make up 4.5% to 7.5%. V was clipped by 6 bases and J by 5 bases, with 10 bases between them. CDR3 length equals 12 residues. Germline lookup yields CDR1 MDHEN and CDR2 SYDVKM. Sequenced material: blood. The origin of this receptor is a girl aged 2-17 years with multiple sclerosis. The chain couples TRBV28 to TRBJ1-2; D uncertain. The CDR3 bases are TGTGCCAGCAGCGGGTATTCTTATGGCTACACCTTC. This gives the protein CASSGYSYGYTF.